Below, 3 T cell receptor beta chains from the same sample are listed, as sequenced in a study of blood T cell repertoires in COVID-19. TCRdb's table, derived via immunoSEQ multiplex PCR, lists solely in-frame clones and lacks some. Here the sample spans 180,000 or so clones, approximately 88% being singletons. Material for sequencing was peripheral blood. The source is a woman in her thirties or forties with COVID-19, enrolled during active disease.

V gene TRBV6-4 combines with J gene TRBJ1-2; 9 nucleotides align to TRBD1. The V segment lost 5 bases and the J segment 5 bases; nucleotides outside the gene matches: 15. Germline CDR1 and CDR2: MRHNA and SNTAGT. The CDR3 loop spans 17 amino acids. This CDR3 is CASSPQGAVRPRYGYTF. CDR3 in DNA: TGTGCCAGCAGTCCACAGGGGGCAGTTCGTCCTCGGTATGGCTACACCTTC.

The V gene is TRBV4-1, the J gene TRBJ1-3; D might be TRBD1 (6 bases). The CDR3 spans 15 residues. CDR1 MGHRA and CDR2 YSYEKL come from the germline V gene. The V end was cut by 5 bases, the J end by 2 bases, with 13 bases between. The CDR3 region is CASSLGGAAGNTIYF. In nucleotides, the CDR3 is TGCGCCAGCAGCTTGGGGGGGGCAGCTGGAAACACCATATATTTT.

The CDR3 sequence: CASSKTGEALFF. The CDR3 nucleotides read TGTGCCAGCAGCAAAACAGGGGAGGCACTGTTTTTT. This chain uses TRBV11-2 with TRBJ1-4; 7 bases are a match to TRBD1. J lost 13 bases, V lost 5 bases, and 7 bases had no gene match. Germline lookup yields CDR1 SGHAT and CDR2 FQNNGV. The CDR3 spans 12 residues.